One sample yielded the 20 T cell receptor beta chains listed below, sequenced in a study of vaccination and CD4 T cells after COVID-19. Antigens of these TCRs are unknown. Time point denoted: late sampling 161 to 241 days after vaccination in a few convalescent patients. Stated treatment: roughly nine-day PBMC culture with coronavirus spike peptide pools or control peptides (ViraFEST assay). The Oncomine TCR Beta short-read assay generated sequence data from the DNA of cultured CD4+ T cells. MiXCR was run by TCRdb on the PCR reads, yielding one entry per CDR3 protein. Here the sample spans approximately 25,000 distinct CDR3 sequences, less than 35% being singletons. Specimen: CD4+ T cells from blood, cultured in vitro, collected about 7 months after SARS-CoV-2 vaccination. The receptors were gathered from a human donor who had recovered from COVID-19.

The chain is built from TRBV20-1 and TRBJ2-3; 8 nucleotides match TRBD1. Germline V gene lookup returns CDR1 DFQATT and CDR2 SNEGSKA (reference sequence). V was pared by 6 bases and J by 2 bases, with 10 bases of the junction left unmatched. The CDR3 has 15 residues. CDR3 coding DNA: TGCAGTGCCGCCCGACAGGGGATACCCACAGATACGCAGTATTTT. Its protein product is CSAARQGIPTDTQYF.

This clonotype was found a few times. The chain employs TRBV27 and TRBJ2-5; 7 nucleotides agree with TRBD1. This CDR3 has 13 amino acids. Germline V lookup: CDR1 MNHEY, CDR2 SMNVEV (reference sequence). With V trimmed by 6 bases and J by 1 base, 2 bases remained unmatched. The CDR3 nucleotides are TGTGCCAGCAGCAGACAGGGCCAAGAGACCCAGTACTTC. Encoded protein: CASSRQGQETQYF.

This clonotype was found a few times. The chain has TRBV5-8 and TRBJ1-6; D uncertain. The germline gives CDR1 SGHTS, CDR2 YDEGEE. The CDR3 covers 15 residues. V lost 1 base and J lost 7, with 12 bases in between. The CDR3 reads CASSLQRGPNSPLHF. CDR3 nucleotides: TGTGCCAGCAGCTTGCAGCGGGGTCCAAATTCACCCCTCCACTTT.

This clonotype was observed a few times. J is TRBJ1-2 and V is TRBV19; 8 nucleotides line up with TRBD1. After removal of 8 bases from V and 5 bases from J, the junction contained 10 bases not matched to a gene. This CDR3 is 14 amino acids long. The germline gives CDR1 LNHDA, CDR2 SQIVND (reference sequence). CDR3 protein: CASQDPGGPYGYTF. DNA of the CDR3: TGTGCCAGTCAAGATCCAGGGGGCCCTTATGGCTACACCTTC.

The chain uses TRBV19 and TRBJ2-5; TRBD2 matches 12 bases. The germline V gene has CDR1 LNHDA and CDR2 SQIVND (reference sequence). J gave up 2 bases and V 7 bases, and 5 bases lay outside the gene matches. There are 15 residues in the CDR3. The DNA for the CDR3 is TGTGCCAGTACTAGCGGGAGGGCCAATCAAGAGACCCAGTACTTC. Protein: CASTSGRANQETQYF.

The J gene is TRBJ2-7, the V gene TRBV19, with 10 bases that match TRBD2. The V gene's germline CDR1 is LNHDA and CDR2 SQIVND (reference sequence). The CDR3 is 16 residues long. V was clipped by 3 bases and J by 2 bases; unmatched bases: 7. CDR3 protein: CASSIGWLAGAYEQYF. The CDR3 DNA reads TGTGCCAGTAGTATTGGGTGGCTAGCGGGAGCCTACGAGCAGTACTTC.

The V gene is TRBV5-5, the J gene TRBJ2-1; D not resolved. The CDR3 has 13 residues. V lost 4 bases to trimming and J lost 5 bases, with 10 bases between them. Germline values: CDR1 SGHKS, CDR2 YYEKEE (reference sequence). The CDR3 nucleotides read TGTGCCAGCAGCCAAGAGGCAGACAATGAGCAGTTCTTC. This sequence encodes CASSQEADNEQFF.

CDR3 sequence: CSAYGSGPTDTQYF. CDR3 bases: TGCAGTGCATATGGTAGCGGTCCCACAGATACGCAGTATTTT. This chain connects TRBV20-1 to TRBJ2-3, with a possible D match to TRBD2 (6 bases). V lost 6 bases to trimming and J lost 2 bases, with 15 bases between them. The CDR3 consists of 14 residues. CDR1 is DFQATT, CDR2 SNEGSKA, per germline (reference sequence).

V usage is TRBV7-3 and J usage is TRBJ2-1; the match to TRBD2 covers 14 bases. This CDR3 spans 15 amino acids. After removal of 5 bases from V and 9 bases from J, the junction contained 6 bases not matched to a gene. CDR1 and CDR2 (germline): SGHTA, FQGTGA. DNA of the CDR3: TGTGCCAGCAGCCAGACTAGCGGGAGGGTTGCTGAGCAGTTCTTC. Protein product: CASSQTSGRVAEQFF.

This clonotype was detected a few times. The rearrangement joins TRBV7-3 to TRBJ2-7; 7 bases agree with TRBD2. The V segment lost 0 bases and the J segment 2 bases; nucleotides outside the gene matches: 4. Germline CDR1 and CDR2: SGHTA and FQGTGA. This CDR3 region has 15 residues. The CDR3 nucleotides are TGTGCCAGCAGCTTAACCTTTGGACTAGCCTACGAGCAGTACTTC. This translates into CASSLTFGLAYEQYF.

This clonotype was counted a few times. V usage is TRBV20-1 and J usage is TRBJ2-1, with TRBD2 matching over 9 bases. The CDR3 runs to 15 residues. Germline V gene lookup returns CDR1 DFQATT and CDR2 SNEGSKA (reference sequence). V was clipped by 5 bases and J by 5 bases; unmatched bases: 10. For the CDR3, the DNA is TGCAGTGCTCCCGGTCCTAGCGGGGCCGACAATGAGCAGTTCTTC. It translates to CSAPGPSGADNEQFF.

The gene calls are TRBV12-3 or TRBV12-4 and TRBJ2-7; TRBD1 matches 8 bases. Trimming removed 3 bases from V and 3 bases from J; junction bases left unmatched: 4. This CDR3 contains 14 residues. This CDR3 is CASSLDRVSYEQYF. DNA for the CDR3: TGTGCCAGCAGTTTGGACAGGGTCAGCTACGAGCAGTACTTC.

This clonotype came up a few times. The genes are TRBV20-1 and TRBJ2-7; 11 bases are shared with TRBD1. J gave up 3 bases and V 3 bases, and 1 base lay outside the gene matches. Germline V gene lookup returns CDR1 DFQATT and CDR2 SNEGSKA (reference sequence). The CDR3 length is 13 residues. As DNA, the CDR3 is TGCAGTGCTAGTGGGACAGGGGGCTACGAGCAGTACTTC. Its translation is CSASGTGGYEQYF.

This sequence joins TRBV18 and TRBJ2-7; D unresolved. Trimming removed 2 bases from V and 1 base from J, with 9 bases in between. CDR3 length equals 14 residues. Per the germline V gene, CDR1 is KGHSH and CDR2 is LQKENI. CDR3 sequence: CASSPSHGSYEQYF. In DNA, the CDR3 is TGTGCCAGCTCACCATCGCACGGATCCTACGAGCAGTACTTC.

This clonotype was seen more than once but under ten times. The rearrangement links TRBV6-1 to TRBJ1-5, with D possibly matching TRBD1 (6 bases). The germline V gene has CDR1 MNHNS and CDR2 SASEGT. The CDR3 sequence is 15 residues long. V lost 4 bases and J lost 3, with 13 bases in between. The CDR3 DNA is TGTGCCAGCAGTGCCCAGGGGAGTAACAATCAGCCCCAGCATTTT. Translating gives CASSAQGSNNQPQHF.

This chain joins TRBV20-1 and TRBJ2-2; 11 bases are a match to TRBD2. CDR1 and CDR2 from the germline V gene are DFQATT and SNEGSKA (reference sequence). The CDR3 runs 14 residues. V lost 6 bases and J lost 1; bases outside the gene matches: 1. The CDR3 region is CSALAGGNTGELFF. DNA of the CDR3: TGCAGTGCCCTAGCGGGAGGGAACACCGGGGAGCTGTTTTTT.

The J gene is TRBJ2-5, the V gene TRBV28; 10 bases fit TRBD2. Germline CDR1 is MDHEN and CDR2 is SYDVKM. V shed 4 bases, J shed 4 bases, and the junction held 9 bases outside the gene matches. This CDR3 is 16 amino acids long. The CDR3, as DNA: TGTGCCAGCAGTTCCCGTCTAGCGGGAGCACTAGAGACCCAGTACTTC. It encodes CASSSRLAGALETQYF.

This chain joins TRBV20-1 and TRBJ2-2; D may be TRBD2 (5 bases). Deletions cut 3 bases from V and 7 bases from J, with 6 bases between. Germline CDR1 reads DFQATT; CDR2 reads SNEGSKA (reference sequence). CDR3 length: 11 amino acids. The CDR3: CSASTSGELFF. Written as DNA, the CDR3 is TGCAGTGCTAGCACTAGCGGGGAGCTGTTTTTT.

This clonotype is categorized as medium-sized. The chain has TRBV7-2 and TRBJ2-7, with a weak D call TRBD1 (5 bases). V was clipped by 1 base and J by 13 bases, with 11 bases between them. The CDR3 consists of 11 residues. The V gene's germline CDR1 is SGHTA and CDR2 FQGNSA. The CDR3 DNA follows: TGTGCCAGCAGCTTAGAATACGACAGATACTTC. It translates to CASSLEYDRYF.

This clonotype was seen more than once but under ten times. The V call is TRBV20-1, the J call TRBJ2-7; 14 positions agree with TRBD2. V was clipped by 3 bases and J by 7 bases; unmatched bases: 14. Germline values: CDR1 DFQATT, CDR2 SNEGSKA (reference sequence). The CDR3 has 17 amino acids. CDR3 nucleotides: TGCAGTGCTAGCTCGGGACTAGCGGGAGCCCTACGGTGGGAGCAGTACTTC. It codes for CSASSGLAGALRWEQYF.